These T cell receptor beta chains were read from a single sample in a study of blood T cell repertoires in COVID-19. The assay was immunoSEQ multiplex PCR, and TCRdb's table has in-frame clones only and misses some. The sample gives 63,000 or so clones, 80% to 90% of which show up once; 9.2% is in the top ten. Sequenced sample: peripheral blood. These TCRs come from a human donor in a cohort sampled during active COVID-19. The CDR3 runs from the conserved cysteine through the conserved F or W. Each record gives: V gene, clone size, J gene, D gene, CDR3 DNA, CDR3 protein. D genes are given only for firm matches. Some rows mark clone size as missing; the rest say once, few, many or name a class of expanded clone.

TRBV6-5	NA	TRBJ2-7	TRBD1	TGTGCCAGCAGTTACGGCAGGGGGAACTACGAGCAGTACTTC	CASSYGRGNYEQYF
TRBV7-2	NA	TRBJ2-7	TRBD2	TGTGCCAGCAGTCCCGAAGCGGGAGTCCGCGAGCAGTACTTC	CASSPEAGVREQYF
TRBV12-1	NA	TRBJ1-3	NA	TGTGCCAGCAGCAACTTTCAGGGGGCCGGTGGAAACACCATATATTTT	CASSNFQGAGGNTIYF
TRBV2	NA	TRBJ2-1	TRBD1	TGTGCCAGCAGCTCTTTCGTGGACAGGGGGCTTCATGAGCAGTTCTTC	CASSSFVDRGLHEQFF
TRBV6-5	NA	TRBJ1-2	TRBD1	TGTGCCAGCAGTTCCGGGACAGGGATGAATGGCTACACCTTC	CASSSGTGMNGYTF
TRBV27	NA	TRBJ2-5	NA	TGTGCCAGCAGTTTACGATTAGGGGATCAAGAGACCCAGTACTTC	CASSLRLGDQETQYF
TRBV28	NA	TRBJ1-4	NA	TGTGCCAGCAGTCTCCGGGGGTTTGAAAAACTGTTTTTT	CASSLRGFEKLFF
TRBV19	NA	TRBJ2-1	TRBD2	TGTGCCAGTATCTCTAGCGGGAGTAGCCACAATGAGCAGTTCTTC	CASISSGSSHNEQFF
TRBV4-2	NA	TRBJ2-3	NA	TGTGCCAGCAGCTCAAACACAGATACGCAGTATTTT	CASSSNTDTQYF
TRBV6-2/TRBV6-3	NA	TRBJ2-2	NA	TGTGCCAGCAGTTCCCCCCCGGGGGGCAGTACCGGGGAGCTGTTTTTT	CASSSPPGGSTGELFF
TRBV6-5	NA	TRBJ2-5	TRBD1	TGTGCCAGCACCACAGGGGGGTCCTCCGTGGACCAGTACTTC	CASTTGGSSVDQYF
TRBV18	NA	TRBJ1-1	NA	TGTGCCAGCTCACCAAACGGAGCGACTGAAGCTTTCTTT	CASSPNGATEAFF
TRBV7-9	NA	TRBJ1-1	NA	TGTGCCAGCAGCGCCCCAGAGAACACTGAAGCTTTCTTT	CASSAPENTEAFF
TRBV20-1	NA	TRBJ1-2	TRBD1	TGCAGTGCCGTTACAGGGGACGGCTACACCTTC	CSAVTGDGYTF
TRBV19	NA	TRBJ1-4	NA	TGTGCCAGTAGTTTTACAGGGATAGCAACTAATGAAAAACTGTTTTTT	CASSFTGIATNEKLFF
TRBV27	NA	TRBJ2-3	TRBD1	TGTGCCAGCAGCCCCGGGACAGGGGCCACAGATACGCAGTATTTT	CASSPGTGATDTQYF
TRBV6-5	NA	TRBJ1-5	NA	TGTGCCAGCAGCCTGACAGGACCGCATCAGCCCCAGCATTTT	CASSLTGPHQPQHF
TRBV7-9	once	TRBJ1-2	TRBD1	TGTGCCAGCAGCTTGGGCCCCGGGACAGGGGGCGCTACTAACTATGGCTACACCTTC	CASSLGPGTGGATNYGYTF
TRBV4-3	NA	TRBJ2-7	NA	TGCGCCAGCAGCCAAGACGGCAGGGATTACGAGCAGTACTTC	CASSQDGRDYEQYF
TRBV10-3	once	TRBJ2-1	TRBD2	TGTGCCATCAGTGGGACTAGCCCCTACTACAATGAGCAGTTCTTC	CAISGTSPYYNEQFF
TRBV7-9	few	TRBJ2-1	TRBD2	TGTGCCAGCAGCTTAGGGACTAGCGGGAGTGAGGGCTCCTACAATGAGCAGTTCTTC	CASSLGTSGSEGSYNEQFF
TRBV10-3	NA	TRBJ2-1	NA	TGTGCCATCAGTGAGTCGACTACCAATGAGCAGTTCTTC	CAISESTTNEQFF